The 10 T cell receptor beta chains listed next were all sequenced from one sample in a study of a mutant IDH1 vaccine in newly diagnosed glioma. Sequencing used immunoSEQ multiplex PCR; TCRdb keeps in-frame clones, though not all of them. The data hold around 56,000 clones, with about 80% observed a single time. This sample's time point: week 5, during vaccination. Topical imiquimod accompanied each vaccine dose, which consisted of 300 ug of mutant IDH1 20-mer peptide. Their antigens are not known. Material: PBMCs, obtained from a glioma patient whose treatment included an IDH1 peptide vaccine. Receptors originate from a man younger than 40 with glioma.

By share of the sample, this clone is medium-sized (0.01 to 0.1%). The chain links TRBV5-4 to TRBJ2-5, with D unresolved. With 4 bases removed from V and 3 bases from J, the gap between germline ends came to 13 bases. Germline V gives CDR1 SGHNT, CDR2 YYREEE (reference sequence). The CDR3 has 14 residues. CDR3 nucleotides: TGTGCCAGCAGCGGAAGATTAGGAGAAGAGACCCAGTACTTC. The encoded protein is CASSGRLGEETQYF.

The gene calls are TRBV6-1 and TRBJ2-3; TRBD2 matches at 14 bases. V lost 4 bases and J lost 2; bases outside the gene matches: 8. This CDR3 region has 18 residues. Germline loops: CDR1 MNHNS, CDR2 SASEGT. CDR3 nucleotides: TGTGCCAGCAGTGGACTAGCGGGGGGGCCTCGCCCCACAGATACGCAGTATTTT. This codes for CASSGLAGGPRPTDTQYF.

In its sample, this clone was seen a few times. The chain carries TRBV6-5 and TRBJ1-5; a weak D match, TRBD1 (5 bases). Germline CDR1 reads MNHEY; CDR2 reads SVGAGI. The CDR3 extends over 15 amino acids. The ends were cut back, 2 bases at V and 3 bases at J, with 11 bases in the middle. DNA of the CDR3: TGTGCCAGCAGTTACCGGGGCGATCCCAATCAGCCCCAGCATTTT. Translating gives CASSYRGDPNQPQHF.

The chain couples TRBV7-8 to TRBJ1-5; a possible D gene is TRBD1 (5 bases). Germline loops: CDR1 SGHVS, CDR2 FQNEAQ. The CDR3 consists of 19 residues. The V end lost 2 bases, the J end lost 0 bases, and 20 bases lay between the germline ends. CDR3 loop: CASSLTFIIGGSSNQPQHF. The CDR3 DNA reads TGTGCCAGCAGCTTAACCTTCATCATTGGGGGAAGTAGCAATCAGCCCCAGCATTTT. The full variable domain, its missing parts supplied by reference TRBV7-8 and TRBJ1-5, is GAGVSQSPRYKVAKRGQDVALRCDPISGHVSLFWYQQALGQGPEFLTYFQNEAQLDKSGLPSDRFFAERPEGSVSTLKIQRTQQEDSAVYLCASSLTFIIGGSSNQPQHFGDGTRLSIL.

The chain employs TRBV4-2 and TRBJ2-3; unclear D gene. The germline V gene encodes CDR1 LGHNA and CDR2 YNFKEQ. The V and J ends lost 0 bases and 5 bases respectively, with 3 bases between them. The CDR3 contains 12 residues. The CDR3 sequence: CASSQDRDTQYF. CDR3 coding DNA: TGTGCCAGCAGCCAAGATAGAGATACGCAGTATTTT.

The sample holds a few counts of this clone. The chain recombines TRBV7-9 with TRBJ1-1, with 7 positions matching TRBD1. The CDR3 contains 17 residues. From germline, CDR1 is SEHNR and CDR2 FQNEAQ (reference sequence). Losses at the gene ends were 4 bases for V and 5 bases for J; bases not matched to a gene: 16. The CDR3 sequence: CASSSPGRTGLGTEAFF. CDR3 nucleotides: TGTGCCAGCAGCTCCCCCGGTCGGACAGGACTCGGGACTGAAGCTTTCTTT.

The genes are TRBV30 and TRBJ2-3, with D perhaps matching TRBD1 (5 bases). The CDR3 totals 12 residues. Germline V gives CDR1 GTSNPN, CDR2 SVGIG (reference sequence). V was trimmed by 2 bases and J by 6 bases, leaving 9 bases between them. The CDR3 region is CAWSHSGDTQYF. CDR3 sequence (DNA): TGTGCCTGGAGTCACTCAGGGGATACGCAGTATTTT.

The chain uses TRBV6-1 and TRBJ2-2; the D gene is possibly TRBD1 (6 bases). Trimming pared 6 bases from V and 6 bases from J, leaving 11 bases between. The CDR3 consists of 13 residues. CDR1 MNHNS and CDR2 SASEGT come from the germline V gene. DNA of the CDR3: TGTGCCAGCAGCGATCGGACAGCCGGGGAGCTGTTTTTT. Its protein is CASSDRTAGELFF.

This sequence joins TRBV19 and TRBJ1-4; 9 nucleotides align to TRBD1. Germline V lookup: CDR1 LNHDA, CDR2 SQIVND (reference sequence). The V and J ends lost 6 bases and 7 bases, in that order; junction bases with no gene match: 6. The CDR3 runs 14 residues. The CDR3 region is CASSLQGAGEKLFF. CDR3 DNA sequence: TGTGCCAGTAGCCTACAGGGGGCCGGTGAAAAACTGTTTTTT.

This chain connects TRBV27 to TRBJ2-1, with 14 bases that match TRBD2. This CDR3 is 20 amino acids long. The V segment lost 1 base and the J segment 4 bases; nucleotides outside the gene matches: 12. Per germline, CDR1 MNHEY and CDR2 SMNVEV (reference sequence). CDR3 residues: CASSLWSGLAGGRWYNEQFF. The CDR3, as DNA: TGTGCCAGCAGTTTATGGAGTGGACTAGCGGGGGGCCGATGGTACAATGAGCAGTTCTTC.